This TCR beta chain was captured in a study of response to subunit inactivated influenza vaccine. Points from the study as a whole: Authors suggested each seasonal flu vaccination may recruit only limited numbers of new T cells.

Germline CDR1 reads LGHNA; CDR2 reads YSLEER. The CDR3 length is 15 residues. V lost 0 bases, J lost 2 bases, and 7 bases lay in between. TCRdb analysed the RT-PCR reads with MiXCR anew, one entry per CDR3 protein. The data contain 300,000 to 350,000 distinct CDR3 sequences, approximately 20% of them seen just once; the ten biggest clones take up 10% to 13%. In this sample, this clonotype turned up many times. Its antigen is not known. This rearrangement joins TRBV4-3 to TRBJ1-4; TRBD1 is a possible D gene (5 bases). Sample: PBMCs from blood, taken less than 22 months after vaccination. This TCR was sampled from a man between 50 and 69 years old who received an inactivated influenza vaccine. CDR3 in DNA: TGCGCCAGCAGCCAAGAGTACAGGACTAATGAAAAACTGTTTTTT. Translating it yields CASSQEYRTNEKLFF.